This entry concerns a single T cell receptor (beta chain). Its antigen remains unidentified. The record originates from a study of T cell responses to AZD1222 COVID-19 vaccine. The study's findings and limits: It was only after the peak T cell response that any repertoires were sampled. In a largely white British group with more females than males, clonal diversity was possibly underestimated. Baseline seropositivity characterized only a handful of AZD1222 recipients. Vaccine-associated CD4 TCRs spanned spike, dominant at 160-218 and 743-854.

Clones were read by immunoSEQ multiplex PCR, and TCRdb kept only the in-frame ones, dropping some. This repertoire shows around 130,000 clones, roughly 92% found once; its top ten account for over 1.5%. The J segment lost 7 bases and the V segment lost 8 bases, leaving 16 bases of the junction unmatched. Germline V gene sequence: CDR1 SGHTA, CDR2 FQGNSA. The CDR3 length is 17 residues. The chain is built from TRBV7-2 and TRBJ2-5; 13 bases line up with TRBD2. Sequenced here: peripheral blood, sampled on day 0 of AZD1222 vaccination. This clonotype originated in an adult in good health. The CDR3 nucleotides are TGTGCCAGCCCCCCGGGACTAGCGGGATCGTCGGGGGGGACCCAGTACTTC. Its translation: CASPPGLAGSSGGTQYF.